This passage covers 5 T cell receptor beta chains from one sample sequenced in a study of T cell repertoires in cytomegalovirus infection. TCRdb reanalysed the reads using MiXCR and keeps one entry per CDR3 protein. The repertoire holds 400,000 or so distinct CDR3 sequences, about 33% seen once, with roughly 13% in the top ten. The specimen sequenced was PBMCs. The receptors were sampled from a human donor in good health (CMV status not recorded). Some clones in this sample may be carry-over from other donors' samples.

The V gene is TRBV6-1, the J gene TRBJ1-4; D is unclear. Deletions cut 6 bases from V and 4 bases from J, with 15 bases between. CDR1 MNHNS and CDR2 SASEGT come from the germline V gene. This CDR3 region has 15 residues. The CDR3 region is CASSGPDGSNEKLFF. For the CDR3, the DNA is TGTGCCAGCAGCGGACCGGACGGGAGTAATGAAAAACTGTTTTTT.

This clonotype occurred a few times. The rearrangement uses TRBV5-4 and TRBJ2-3, with D unresolved. This CDR3 contains 15 residues. V gave up 2 bases and J gave up 0 bases, with 10 bases separating them. Germline V lookup: CDR1 SGHNT, CDR2 YYREEE (reference sequence). The DNA of the CDR3 is TGTGCCAGCAGCTTAAGACCTGACAGCACAGATACGCAGTATTTT. The encoded protein is CASSLRPDSTDTQYF.

This clonotype was observed a handful of times. The chain is built from TRBV6-2 or TRBV6-3 and TRBJ2-2; the match to TRBD2 covers 10 bases. The CDR3 sequence is 15 residues long. Germline V lookup: CDR1 MNHEY, CDR2 SVGEGT. The ends lost 4 bases at V and 5 bases at J; junction bases unmatched: 4. The chain's CDR3 is CASSLLAGPTGELFF. DNA for the CDR3: TGTGCCAGCAGTTTACTAGCGGGGCCTACCGGGGAGCTGTTTTTT.

In the case of this clonotype: The junction shows a germline mismatch at one end, possibly a read error. This chain links TRBV7-2 with TRBJ2-5; D ambiguous. Germline V lookup: CDR1 SGHTA, CDR2 FQGNSA. The CDR3 spans 16 residues. The CDR3 here is CASSTTCQPSVETPYF. CDR3 bases: TGTGCCAGCAGCACAACGTGTCAGCCTTCGGTAGAGACCCCGTACTTC.

The V gene is TRBV4-3, the J gene TRBJ2-3; D might be TRBD2 (6 bases). Germline CDR1 and CDR2: LGHNA and YSLEER. Trimming pared 4 bases from V and 0 bases from J, leaving 14 bases between. The CDR3 spans 16 residues. This CDR3 reads CASSPRGTESTDTQYF. CDR3 DNA: TGCGCCAGCAGCCCTCGCGGGACGGAAAGCACAGATACGCAGTATTTT.